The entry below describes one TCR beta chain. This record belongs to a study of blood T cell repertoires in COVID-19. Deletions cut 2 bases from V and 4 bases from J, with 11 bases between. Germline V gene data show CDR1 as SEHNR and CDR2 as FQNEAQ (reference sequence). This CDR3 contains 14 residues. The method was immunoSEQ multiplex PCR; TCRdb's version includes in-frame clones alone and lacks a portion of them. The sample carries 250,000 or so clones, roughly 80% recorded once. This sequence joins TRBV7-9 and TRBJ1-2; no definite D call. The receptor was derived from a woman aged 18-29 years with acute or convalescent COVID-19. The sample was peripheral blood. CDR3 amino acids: CASSLPAGPYGYTF. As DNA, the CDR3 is TGTGCCAGCAGCTTACCCGCAGGTCCCTATGGCTACACCTTC.